The entry that follows covers one T cell receptor beta chain sequence. How the authors handled the data: Amplification from reference gene primers served as the basis for estimated nucleated cell counts. Assay used: immunoSEQ multiplex PCR; TCRdb lists only in-frame clones, some missing. That table gives V, J and clone size, and the DNA gave D and trimming. The sample holds 25,000 or so clones, around 84% seen once. The sample belongs to a study of blood T cell repertoires in COVID-19. Study-level information: Collection of acute and convalescent COVID-19 samples took place in the United States, Italy and Spain. The cDNA or gDNA used as material had been derived from T cells, B-cell-depleted T cells, or PBMCs.

V lost 5 bases to trimming and J lost 0 bases, with 16 bases between them. The CDR3 has 16 residues. CDR1 is SGHDT, CDR2 YYEEEE, per germline. Sequencing input: peripheral blood. This receptor was identified in a woman of 80 years or more with acute or convalescent COVID-19. The chain has TRBV5-6 and TRBJ2-3; tentatively, D is TRBD1 (6 bases). The CDR3 bases are TGTGCCAGCAGTCGATTCAGGGGAACTAGCACAGATACGCAGTATTTT. Its protein product is CASSRFRGTSTDTQYF.